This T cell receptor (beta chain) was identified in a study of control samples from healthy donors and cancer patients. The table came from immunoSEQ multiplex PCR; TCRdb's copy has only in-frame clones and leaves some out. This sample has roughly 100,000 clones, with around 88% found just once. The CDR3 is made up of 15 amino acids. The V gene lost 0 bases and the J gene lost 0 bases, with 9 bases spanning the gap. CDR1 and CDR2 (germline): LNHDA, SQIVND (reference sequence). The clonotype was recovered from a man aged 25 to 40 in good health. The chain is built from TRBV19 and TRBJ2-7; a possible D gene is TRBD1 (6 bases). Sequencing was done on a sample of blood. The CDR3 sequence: CASSIDQGSSYEQYF. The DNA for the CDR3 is TGTGCCAGTAGTATAGATCAGGGGAGCTCCTACGAGCAGTACTTC. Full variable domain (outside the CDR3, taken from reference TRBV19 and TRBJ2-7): DGGITQSPKYLFRKEGQNVTLSCEQNLNHDAMYWYRQDPGQGLRLIYYSQIVNDFQKGDIAEGYSVSREKKESFPLTVTSAQKNPTAFYLCASSIDQGSSYEQYFGPGTRLTVT.